The 8 T cell receptor beta chains reported below all come from one sample, sequenced in a study of blood T cell repertoires in COVID-19 (dated by TCRdb to 2020 to 2022). Library prep was done by the immunoSEQ multiplex PCR assay. TCRdb stores this immuneACCESS table with in-frame sequences only. Part of the clones is absent; in the studies checked, under half of the shortfall reflects unresolved V genes, and no reason is known for the rest. Across this sample there are approximately 210,000 clones, with 70% to 90% seen only once. The top ten clones comprise roughly 1.5% of the sample. The material sequenced was peripheral blood. These receptors all come from a man in his late teens or twenties with active or convalescent COVID-19.

The chain links TRBV4-1 to TRBJ1-6, with TRBD1 identical over 8 bases. Germline CDR1 is MGHRA and CDR2 is YSYEKL. CDR3 size: 18 residues. V lost 5 bases to trimming and J lost 0 bases; unmatched junction nucleotides: 9. Here the CDR3 DNA reads TGCGCCAGCAGCTTCGGGGGACAGGTCGGCTCCTATAATTCACCCCTCCACTTT. This codes for CASSFGGQVGSYNSPLHF.

V gene TRBV21-1 combines with J gene TRBJ1-2; the table calls TRBD1, which could not be checked here. TRBV21-1 is tagged as a pseudogene. The CDR3 length is 18 residues. CDR3: CASSSLKPGQGFGYGYTF. The CDR3 region has the DNA TGTGCCAGCAGCTCCCTGAAACCCGGACAGGGTTTCGGCTATGGCTACACCTTC.

The chain carries TRBV11-2 and TRBJ1-2; D gene ambiguous. Looked up from germline, CDR1 is SGHAT and CDR2 is FQNNGV. Trimming removed 5 bases at V and 6 bases at J, with 7 bases between. The CDR3 extends over 11 amino acids. The CDR3 reads CASSDGDGYTF. The CDR3 bases are TGTGCCAGCAGCGATGGAGATGGCTACACCTTC.

The rearrangement links TRBV1 to TRBJ1-1. TRBV1 is flagged as a pseudogene. CDR3 length: 15 residues. In nucleotides, the CDR3 is TGCACCAGCAGCCAAGAATCCGGGGAGGACACTGAAGCTTTCTTT. This sequence encodes CTSSQESGEDTEAFF.

The gene calls are TRBV10-2 and TRBJ2-3, with D tentatively TRBD1 (5 bases). V was clipped by 6 bases and J by 3 bases, with 13 bases between them. Germline V CDR1 and CDR2: WSHSY, SAAADI. The CDR3 is 14 amino acids. The CDR3: CASSRWGATDTQYF. CDR3 nucleotides: TGCGCCAGCAGCCGGTGGGGCGCGACAGATACGCAGTATTTT.

The CDR3 region has the DNA TGTGCCAGCAGTGAAGGAGGGGGAAACACTGAAGCTTTCTTT. Encoded protein: CASSEGGGNTEAFF. The chain recombines TRBV6-1 with TRBJ1-1, with a weak D call TRBD1 (6 bases). The V gene's germline CDR1 is MNHNS and CDR2 SASEGT. The V and J ends lost 1 base and 2 bases respectively, with 8 bases between them. This CDR3 contains 14 residues.

The chain combines TRBV7-2 with TRBJ1-5, with D perhaps TRBD1 (6 bases). From germline, CDR1 is SGHTA and CDR2 FQGNSA. The ends were cut back, 2 bases at V and 5 bases at J, with 13 bases in the middle. This CDR3 has 15 amino acids. The CDR3 nucleotides read TGTGCCAGCAGCTTATCTGGCAGGGGAGATCAGCCCCAGCATTTT. Translating gives CASSLSGRGDQPQHF.

This clone was counted once. This chain links TRBV12-3 or TRBV12-4 with TRBJ2-1; D is perhaps TRBD2 (5 bases). Trimming took 5 bases from V and 7 from J, leaving 12 bases between them. CDR3 length equals 13 residues. CDR3 bases: TGTGCCAGCAGTCAAAGTCAGCGGAATGAGCAGTTCTTC. Protein: CASSQSQRNEQFF.